Listed below are T cell receptor beta chains from one sample, sequenced in a study of early T cells in non-severe SARS-CoV-2 infection. Each CDR3 protein is one row after TCRdb ran MiXCR on the 5' RACE reads. This table has 20,000 to 25,000 distinct CDR3 sequences, 5% to 6% appearing once. The specimen was whole blood, collected at baseline. The receptor source for this set is an adult who was a healthcare worker with PCR-confirmed SARS-CoV-2 infection or an uninfected control (not recorded which). Both conserved end residues are part of each CDR3. The D gene is left open where the match is weak. Clone size is given for some rows only: seen once, a few or many times, or a class if the clone is expanded.

size: few
J: TRBJ1-5
V: TRBV5-6
D: .
length: 12
DNA: TGTGCCAGCAGCTCCGACTATCAGCCCCAGCATTTT
CDR3: CASSSDYQPQHF

size: few
J: TRBJ2-5
V: TRBV20-1
D: TRBD1
length: 13
DNA: TGCAGTGCTCCCGGGACAGGGGAAGAGACCCAGTACTTC
CDR3: CSAPGTGEETQYF

size: few
J: TRBJ1-1
V: TRBV7-9
D: .
length: 15
DNA: TGTGCCAGCAGCTTAGCTGGGTTCATGAACACTGAAGCTTTCTTT
CDR3: CASSLAGFMNTEAFF

size: many
J: TRBJ2-2
V: TRBV2
D: TRBD1
length: 15
DNA: TGTGCCAGCAAGACAGGGCTTCTTAGCACCGGGGAGCTGTTTTTT
CDR3: CASKTGLLSTGELFF

size: many
J: TRBJ2-1
V: TRBV7-6
D: .
length: 13
DNA: TGTGCCAGCAGCTTAGGAAGCTACAATGAGCAGTTCTTC
CDR3: CASSLGSYNEQFF

size: few
J: TRBJ2-6
V: TRBV24-1
D: .
length: 14
DNA: TGTGCCACCAGTGATAGGACTGGGGCCAACGTCCTGACTTTC
CDR3: CATSDRTGANVLTF

size: few
J: TRBJ1-2
V: TRBV10-3
D: .
length: 15
DNA: TGTGCCATCAGTCTGGACACACCACTTAACTATGGCTACACCTTC
CDR3: CAISLDTPLNYGYTF

size: few
J: TRBJ2-1
V: TRBV4-1
D: .
length: 13
DNA: TGCGCCAGCAGCCAAGAGATGTACAATGAGCAGTTCTTC
CDR3: CASSQEMYNEQFF

size: many
J: TRBJ2-7
V: TRBV6-2/TRBV6-3
D: .
length: 15
DNA: TGTGCCAGCAGTTACAACGAACCACATGACTACGAGCAGTACTTC
CDR3: CASSYNEPHDYEQYF

size: .
J: TRBJ1-4
V: TRBV6-2/TRBV6-3
D: .
length: 14
DNA: TGTGCCAGCAGTTACCCTGGATCAAATGAAAAACTGTTTTTT
CDR3: CASSYPGSNEKLFF

size: few
J: TRBJ2-3
V: TRBV20-1
D: .
length: 13
DNA: TGCAGTGCTAGGGTGGAGAGCACAGATACGCAGTATTTT
CDR3: CSARVESTDTQYF

size: many
J: TRBJ1-4
V: TRBV3-1
D: .
length: 13
DNA: TGTGCCAGCAGCCAAGGAGAGAATGAAAAACTGTTTTTT
CDR3: CASSQGENEKLFF

size: few
J: TRBJ1-1
V: TRBV5-1
D: .
length: 13
DNA: TGCGCCAGCAGCTTCAGTCCTGCTACTGAAGCTTTCTTT
CDR3: CASSFSPATEAFF

size: medium-sized
J: TRBJ2-5
V: TRBV7-9
D: .
length: 15
DNA: TGTGCCAGCAGCGCGAGACTGGGGACCCAAGAGACCCAGTACTTC
CDR3: CASSARLGTQETQYF

size: many
J: TRBJ1-1
V: TRBV6-1
D: .
length: 11
DNA: TGTGCCAGCTTTGGGGGCACTGAAGCTTTCTTT
CDR3: CASFGGTEAFF

size: medium-sized
J: TRBJ2-1
V: TRBV3-1
D: TRBD2
length: 15
DNA: TGTGCCAGCAGCCTAGGAACTAGCGAGACTAATGAGCAGTTCTTC
CDR3: CASSLGTSETNEQFF

size: many
J: TRBJ2-5
V: TRBV19
D: .
length: 17
DNA: TGTGCCAGTAGTATAGCAACCGGGGTGGAGGGCCAAGAGACCCAGTACTTC
CDR3: CASSIATGVEGQETQYF

size: many
J: TRBJ2-3
V: TRBV7-2
D: TRBD2
length: 16
DNA: TGTGCCAGCAGCACCCCTAGCGGGGTCAGCACAGATACGCAGTATTTT
CDR3: CASSTPSGVSTDTQYF

size: many
J: TRBJ1-1
V: TRBV11-2
D: .
length: 11
DNA: TGTGCCAGCAGCCCCCAGGCTGAAGCTTTCTTT
CDR3: CASSPQAEAFF

size: few
J: TRBJ1-5
V: TRBV20-1
D: .
length: 13
DNA: TGCAGTGCTAGTGGAGAGCCTCTGAAGCCCCAGCATTTT
CDR3: CSASGEPLKPQHF

size: .
J: TRBJ1-1
V: TRBV6-1
D: .
length: 11
DNA: TGTGCCAGCAGTGAGACACTCGTAACTTTCTTT
CDR3: CASSETLVTFF

size: many
J: TRBJ1-4
V: TRBV20-1
D: .
length: 13
DNA: TGCAGTGCTAGTTTCCGAGGGGTTGAAAAACTGTTTTTT
CDR3: CSASFRGVEKLFF

size: few
J: TRBJ2-2
V: TRBV7-3
D: TRBD2
length: 16
DNA: TGTGCCAGCAGCTCGAGTAGCGGGGCGAACACCGGGGAGCTGTTTTTT
CDR3: CASSSSSGANTGELFF

size: many
J: TRBJ2-2
V: TRBV7-2
D: .
length: 14
DNA: TGTGCCAGCAGCTTAGAACAGAACACCGGGGAGCTGTTTTTT
CDR3: CASSLEQNTGELFF

size: many
J: TRBJ1-2
V: TRBV30
D: TRBD1
length: 15
DNA: TGTGCCTGGACCCTATTAGGGACAGCTAACTATGGCTACACCTTC
CDR3: CAWTLLGTANYGYTF

size: many
J: TRBJ1-4
V: TRBV18
D: .
length: 12
DNA: TGTGCCAGCTCACCTATTGGGGGCTTACTGTTTTTT
CDR3: CASSPIGGLLFF

size: many
J: TRBJ2-1
V: TRBV19
D: TRBD1
length: 12
DNA: TGTGCCAGTAGTCTGGACAGGGATGAGCAGTTCTTC
CDR3: CASSLDRDEQFF

size: many
J: TRBJ2-7
V: TRBV6-6
D: .
length: 15
DNA: TGTGCCAGCAGTTCCACAGCATCCAAAAACTACGAGCAGTACTTC
CDR3: CASSSTASKNYEQYF

size: many
J: TRBJ1-2
V: TRBV3-1
D: .
length: 14
DNA: TGTGCCAGCAGCCAAGGGTTAACCCACTATGGCTACACCTTC
CDR3: CASSQGLTHYGYTF

size: .
J: TRBJ2-5
V: TRBV7-8
D: .
length: 14
DNA: TGTGCCAGCAGCTTTGGCGAAAGCAGGGAGACCCAGTACTTC
CDR3: CASSFGESRETQYF

size: many
J: TRBJ2-7
V: TRBV4-2
D: .
length: 17
DNA: TGTGCCAGCAGCCAATGGGAAAGGAGGGGGACCGCCTACGAGCAGTACTTC
CDR3: CASSQWERRGTAYEQYF

size: many
J: TRBJ1-4
V: TRBV18
D: TRBD1
length: 15
DNA: TGTGCCAGCTCACCACAGGGGGCACCTAATGAAAAACTGTTTTTT
CDR3: CASSPQGAPNEKLFF

size: few
J: TRBJ2-7
V: TRBV15
D: .
length: 13
DNA: TGTGCCACCAGCAGAGAAACGGTATACGAGCAGTACTTC
CDR3: CATSRETVYEQYF

size: few
J: TRBJ2-2
V: TRBV5-4
D: .
length: 14
DNA: TGTGCCAGCAGCTTGGCTACTCACACCGGGGAGCTGTTTTTT
CDR3: CASSLATHTGELFF

size: many
J: TRBJ2-3
V: TRBV28
D: .
length: 12
DNA: TGTGCCAGCAGTCGTAGCGAGGGTACGCAGTATTTT
CDR3: CASSRSEGTQYF

size: few
J: TRBJ1-5
V: TRBV20-1
D: .
length: 14
DNA: TGCAGTGCTAGAGTTCAGGGATTTAATCAGCCCCAGCATTTT
CDR3: CSARVQGFNQPQHF

size: few
J: TRBJ2-5
V: TRBV10-3
D: .
length: 13
DNA: TGTGCCATCAGTGGACAGGGAGGGGAGACCCAGTACTTC
CDR3: CAISGQGGETQYF

size: few
J: TRBJ1-1
V: TRBV5-5
D: .
length: 15
DNA: TGTGCCAGCAGCTCCTACAGCAGGGGAATCACTGAAGCTTTCTTT
CDR3: CASSSYSRGITEAFF

size: few
J: TRBJ1-2
V: TRBV12-3/TRBV12-4
D: TRBD1
length: 13
DNA: TGTGCCAGCAGGCAACAGGGGCGGGTTGGCTACACCTTC
CDR3: CASRQQGRVGYTF

size: .
J: TRBJ1-1
V: TRBV30
D: .
length: 13
DNA: TGTGCCTGGAGGCCGAGCGGGGCGGCTGAAGCTTTCTTT
CDR3: CAWRPSGAAEAFF

size: .
J: TRBJ1-6
V: TRBV10-1
D: .
length: 17
DNA: TGCGCCAGCAGTGAGTCGAATCAGAGCTCCTATAATTCACCCCTCCACTTT
CDR3: CASSESNQSSYNSPLHF

size: few
J: TRBJ1-1
V: TRBV29-1
D: TRBD1
length: 15
DNA: TGCAGCGTCATCCGGGACAGCACCAAAGGCACTGAAGCTTTCTTT
CDR3: CSVIRDSTKGTEAFF

size: many
J: TRBJ1-1
V: TRBV18
D: .
length: 14
DNA: TGTGCCAGCTCACCACCCGGTCAGCGGGGGAGAGCTTTCTTT
CDR3: CASSPPGQRGRAFF

size: many
J: TRBJ2-6
V: TRBV29-1
D: TRBD1
length: 16
DNA: TGCAGCGTAAGACAGGGATGGGGCTCTGGGGCCAACGTCCTGACTTTC
CDR3: CSVRQGWGSGANVLTF

size: many
J: TRBJ2-7
V: TRBV20-1
D: TRBD1
length: 15
DNA: TGCAGTCCCCGAAGGGCACAGGGACAGAGAGCCGAGCAGTACTTC
CDR3: CSPRRAQGQRAEQYF

size: .
J: TRBJ1-2
V: TRBV7-3
D: TRBD1
length: 13
DNA: TGTGCCAGCAGCCCTACAGGGGCGGATGGCTACACCTTC
CDR3: CASSPTGADGYTF

size: many
J: TRBJ2-7
V: TRBV20-1
D: TRBD2
length: 13
DNA: TGCAGTGCTCATAGCGGGACTACCTACGAGCAGTACTTC
CDR3: CSAHSGTTYEQYF

size: .
J: TRBJ2-1
V: TRBV7-8
D: TRBD2
length: 20
DNA: TGTGCCAGCAGCTCGGGGGAAGGACTAGCGGGCCGCACATCCTACAATGAGCAGTTCTTC
CDR3: CASSSGEGLAGRTSYNEQFF

size: .
J: TRBJ2-5
V: TRBV7-2
D: .
length: 15
DNA: TGTGCCAGCAGCCTCGACGAGACTCCACAAGAGACCCAGTACTTC
CDR3: CASSLDETPQETQYF

size: once
J: TRBJ2-2
V: TRBV24-1
D: .
length: 20
DNA: TGTGTCACCAGCGCGGATACGGGATTGTGGGGCAGGATTAACACCGGGGAGCTGTTTTTT
CDR3: CVTSADTGLWGRINTGELFF

size: .
J: TRBJ2-5
V: TRBV5-1
D: .
length: 13
DNA: TGCGCCAGCAGCTTCCTGGGACTCGAGACCCAGTACTTC
CDR3: CASSFLGLETQYF

size: few
J: TRBJ1-1
V: TRBV12-3/TRBV12-4
D: .
length: 14
DNA: TGTGCCAGCAGTTTGGGACTGATGAACACTGAAGCTTTCTTT
CDR3: CASSLGLMNTEAFF

size: many
J: TRBJ2-1
V: TRBV20-1
D: .
length: 14
DNA: TGCAGTGCTGGGACTCCCAGCTCCTACAATGAGCAGTTCTTC
CDR3: CSAGTPSSYNEQFF

size: few
J: TRBJ2-5
V: TRBV5-6
D: TRBD2
length: 14
DNA: TGTGCCAGCAGCTTAACTGCGGGGGTGGAGACCCAGTACTTC
CDR3: CASSLTAGVETQYF

size: many
J: TRBJ1-6
V: TRBV27
D: TRBD1
length: 13
DNA: TGTGCCAGCAGTACCCGACAGGGTATGTCCCTCCACTTT
CDR3: CASSTRQGMSLHF